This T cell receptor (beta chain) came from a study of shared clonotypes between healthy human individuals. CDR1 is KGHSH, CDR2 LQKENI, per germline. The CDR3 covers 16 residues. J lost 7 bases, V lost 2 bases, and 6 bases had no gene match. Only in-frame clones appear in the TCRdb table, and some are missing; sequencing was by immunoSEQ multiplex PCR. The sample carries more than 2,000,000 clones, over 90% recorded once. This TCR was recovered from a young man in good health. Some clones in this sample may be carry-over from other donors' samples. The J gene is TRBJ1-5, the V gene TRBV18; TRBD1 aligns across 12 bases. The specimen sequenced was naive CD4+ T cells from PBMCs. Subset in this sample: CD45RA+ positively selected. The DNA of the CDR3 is TGTGCCAGCTCACCATTAGGGACAGGGGGCGAGCAGCCCCAGCATTTT. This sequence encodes CASSPLGTGGEQPQHF.